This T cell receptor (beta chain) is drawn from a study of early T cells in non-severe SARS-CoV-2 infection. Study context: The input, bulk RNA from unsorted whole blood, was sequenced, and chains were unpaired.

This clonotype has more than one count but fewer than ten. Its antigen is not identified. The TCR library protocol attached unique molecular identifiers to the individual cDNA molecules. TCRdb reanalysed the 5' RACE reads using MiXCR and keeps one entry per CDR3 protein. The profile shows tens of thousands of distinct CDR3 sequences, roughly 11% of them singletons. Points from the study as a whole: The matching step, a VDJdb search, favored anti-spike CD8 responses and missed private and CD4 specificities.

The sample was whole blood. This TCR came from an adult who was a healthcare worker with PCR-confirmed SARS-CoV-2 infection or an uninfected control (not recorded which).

The CDR3 sequence is CASTPYSGNTIYF. CDR3 in DNA: TGTGCCAGCACCCCCTACTCTGGAAACACCATATATTTT. The chain carries TRBV3-1 and TRBJ1-3, with D unresolved. The germline CDR1 and CDR2 sequences are LGHDT and YNNKEL (reference sequence). The ends were cut back, 7 bases at V and 0 bases at J, with 7 bases in the middle. CDR3 size: 13 residues.